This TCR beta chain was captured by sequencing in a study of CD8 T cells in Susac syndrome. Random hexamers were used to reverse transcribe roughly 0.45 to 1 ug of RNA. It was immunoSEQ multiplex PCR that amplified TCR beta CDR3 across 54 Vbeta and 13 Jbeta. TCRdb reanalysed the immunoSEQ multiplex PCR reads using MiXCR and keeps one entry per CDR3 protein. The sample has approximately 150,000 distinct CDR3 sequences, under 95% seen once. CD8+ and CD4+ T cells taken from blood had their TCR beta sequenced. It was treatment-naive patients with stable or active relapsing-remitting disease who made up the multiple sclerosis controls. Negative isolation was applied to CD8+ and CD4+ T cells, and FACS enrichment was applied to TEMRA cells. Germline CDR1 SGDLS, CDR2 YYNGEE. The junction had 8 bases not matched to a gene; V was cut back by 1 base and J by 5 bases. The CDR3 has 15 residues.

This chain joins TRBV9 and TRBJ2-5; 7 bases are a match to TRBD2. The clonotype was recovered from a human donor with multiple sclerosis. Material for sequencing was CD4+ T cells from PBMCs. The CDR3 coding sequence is TGTGCCAGCAGCGTACGGGGGGAGCTTCGGGAGACCCAGTACTTC. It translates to CASSVRGELRETQYF.